Sequencing of this TCR beta chain was carried out in a study of T cell changes during pregnancy in multiple sclerosis. CDR1 is SGDLS, CDR2 YYNGEE, per germline. V lost 6 bases and J lost 5; bases outside the gene matches: 10. The CDR3 is made up of 15 amino acids. Clones were read by immunoSEQ multiplex PCR, and TCRdb kept only the in-frame ones, dropping some. The table records some 64,000 clones, approximately 90% of them present only once. The clonotype was recovered from a female donor with multiple sclerosis, enrolled in a pregnancy study. J is TRBJ2-5 and V is TRBV9, with 10 bases aligning to TRBD1. This material consisted of peripheral blood, taken in the first trimester of pregnancy. For the CDR3, the DNA is TGTGCCAGCACCGTTGGGACAGGGGCAGGGGAGACCCAGTACTTC. Amino acid sequence: CASTVGTGAGETQYF.